The source of this T cell receptor (beta chain) is a study of T cell responses to AZD1222 COVID-19 vaccine. Across the study: Pooling covered second doses at about 4 or about 12 weeks. The study, taken as a whole, reports: Most donors were white British and more were female, and clonal diversity was possibly underestimated.

Of note for this clone: Its antigen is still unknown.

TCRdb's copy holds only in-frame clones and misses some; the assay was immunoSEQ multiplex PCR. The table shows under 200,000 clones, with around 95% occurring only once. CDR1 and CDR2 (germline): SGHTA, FQGNSA. V was cut by 2 bases and J by 3 bases, with 7 bases left in between. The CDR3 runs 13 residues. The chain carries TRBV7-2 and TRBJ2-5; D is unresolved. This receptor was obtained from an adult in good health. Sequenced material: peripheral blood, taken on day 0 of AZD1222 vaccination. The CDR3 nucleotides are TGTGCCAGCAGCTTATCCAAAGAAGAGACCCAGTACTTC. Translated, it gives CASSLSKEETQYF.